This entry lists 15 T cell receptor beta chains sequenced from one sample in a study of beta chain features in type 1 diabetes. Notes on the study in general: Shorter TCRB CDR3s, moderately but significantly so, marked every one of the four CD4+ subsets in Type 1 diabetes patients.

Their specific antigens are unknown. As every portion of the isolated RNA was reverse transcribed, the sequencing read expressed TCRB transcripts. Generated by immunoSEQ multiplex PCR, the TCRdb table keeps only in-frame clones and is missing some. Among approximately 600,000 clones listed, 9.5% to 15% were seen once. The sequenced sample was naive CD4+ T cells from blood. These receptors were taken from a young man with type 1 diabetes.

The V and J genes are TRBV9 and TRBJ2-7; no reliable D call. The germline V gene has CDR1 SGDLS and CDR2 YYNGEE. This CDR3 is 15 amino acids long. V was cut by 1 base and J by 4 bases, with 15 bases left in between. CDR3 loop: CASSVSVGVLYEQYF. In nucleotides, the CDR3 is TGTGCCAGCAGCGTATCGGTTGGAGTCCTATACGAGCAGTACTTC. Based on the CDR3 plus reference TRBV9 and TRBJ2-7, the full variable domain is DSGVTQTPKHLITATGQRVTLRCSPRSGDLSVYWYQQSLDQGLQFLIQYYNGEERAKGNILERFSAQQFPDLHSELNLSSLELGDSALYFCASSVSVGVLYEQYFGPGTRLTVT.

This clone has more than one count but fewer than ten. The CDR3 spells CASSSQGSHGYTF. The CDR3, as DNA: TGTGCCAGCAGCTCCCAAGGTTCCCATGGCTACACCTTC. The chain employs TRBV11-2 and TRBJ1-2; D is undetermined. Trimming stripped 4 bases from V and 6 bases from J, with 12 bases between. CDR3 length: 13 amino acids. The germline V gene encodes CDR1 SGHAT and CDR2 FQNNGV.

The V gene is TRBV2, the J gene TRBJ2-2; possibly TRBD1 or TRBD2 for D (5 bases each). Trimming removed 3 bases from V and 4 bases from J, with 9 bases in between. CDR3 size: 14 residues. Germline V CDR1 and CDR2: SNHLY, FYNNEI. The DNA of the CDR3 is TGTGCCAGCAGTGAGAGGGGTCCCACCGGGGAGCTGTTTTTT. This translates into CASSERGPTGELFF. Drawing the rest from reference TRBV2 and TRBJ2-2, the complete variable domain is EPEVTQTPSHQVTQMGQEVILRCVPISNHLYFYWYRQILGQKVEFLVSFYNNEISEKSEIFDDQFSVERPDGSNFTLKIRSTKLEDSAMYFCASSERGPTGELFFGEGSRLTVL.

The rearrangement uses TRBV28 and TRBJ2-5, with 10 bases aligning to TRBD1. V trimming: 5 bases; J trimming: 7 bases; junction bases outside the gene matches: 7. Per germline, CDR1 MDHEN and CDR2 SYDVKM. This CDR3 comprises 14 residues. The CDR3: CASSPGTGDVTQYF. In DNA form, the CDR3 reads TGTGCCAGCAGTCCTGGGACAGGGGATGTGACCCAGTACTTC.

The V call is TRBV5-1, the J call TRBJ1-2, with 8 bases fitting TRBD1. Germline V lookup: CDR1 SGHRS, CDR2 YFSETQ. The CDR3 consists of 14 residues. The V gene end was trimmed by 3 bases and the J gene end by 6 bases; junction bases not matched to a gene: 7. CDR3 in DNA: TGCGCCAGCAGCTCGGACAGGGCGAGAGATGGCTACACCTTC. This translates into CASSSDRARDGYTF.

The J gene is TRBJ1-2, the V gene TRBV6-6; TRBD1 matches at 8 bases. The CDR3 runs to 15 residues. The V segment lost 4 bases and the J segment 5 bases; nucleotides outside the gene matches: 9. Germline lookup yields CDR1 MNHNY and CDR2 SVGAGI (reference sequence). The CDR3, as DNA: TGTGCCAGCAGTTCCGGACAGGGCCTAAGATATGGCTACACCTTC. This sequence encodes CASSSGQGLRYGYTF.

The chain is built from TRBV6-5 and TRBJ1-6, with D perhaps TRBD1 (5 bases). The V gene lost 2 bases and the J gene lost 2 bases, with 10 bases spanning the gap. Germline loops: CDR1 MNHEY, CDR2 SVGAGI. CDR3 size: 16 residues. CDR3 nucleotides: TGTGCCAGCAGTTACCGGGGGGTAACCTATAATTCACCCCTCCACTTT. Its translation is CASSYRGVTYNSPLHF.

The CDR3 here is CASSQDRGRWNTGELFF. CDR3 nucleotides: TGTGCCAGCAGCCAAGATAGGGGGAGGTGGAACACCGGGGAGCTGTTTTTT. The chain recombines TRBV4-2 with TRBJ2-2, with D perhaps given as TRBD1 or TRBD2 (6 bases each). Trimming took 0 bases from V and 1 from J, leaving 12 bases between them. Germline V gives CDR1 LGHNA, CDR2 YNFKEQ. The CDR3 loop spans 17 amino acids.

CDR3 sequence (DNA): TGCGCCAGCAGCCGGGGACAGGGGGCCATCAATGAGCAGTTCTTC. The encoded protein is CASSRGQGAINEQFF. V and J are TRBV4-3 and TRBJ2-1, with TRBD1 matching over 12 bases. V was clipped by 4 bases and J by 6 bases; unmatched bases: 4. The germline CDR1 and CDR2 sequences are LGHNA and YSLEER. This CDR3 comprises 15 residues.

This clone was detected only a few times. The rearrangement uses TRBV14 and TRBJ2-7; D remains unclear. The CDR3 is made up of 11 amino acids. Trimming cost V 3 bases and J 6 bases, with 6 bases left between them. In germline, CDR1 is SGHDN, CDR2 FVKESK. The CDR3 nucleotides are TGTGCCAGCAGCCATGCTTCCGAGCAGTACTTC. Its translation is CASSHASEQYF.

As for this clone: The sample holds other DNA sequences that translate to the same CDR3. The chain couples TRBV18 to TRBJ1-4, with TRBD1 identical over 8 bases. Germline trimming cut 0 bases from V and 0 bases from J; bases unmatched to any gene: 0. The length of the CDR3 is 16 residues. The V gene's germline CDR1 is KGHSH and CDR2 LQKENI. The CDR3 DNA sequence: TGTGCCAGCTCACCACCACAGGGGGCAACTAATGAAAAACTGTTTTTT. Protein: CASSPPQGATNEKLFF.

This clone has just a few counts. The sample contains more than one DNA sequence encoding this CDR3. CDR3 protein: CASSQEGRAYEQYF. In DNA form, the CDR3 reads TGCGCCAGCAGCCAAGAGGGCAGAGCCTACGAGCAGTACTTC. The genes are TRBV4-3 and TRBJ2-7; D gene uncertain. Trimming left V 0 bases short and J 2 bases short, with 8 bases between. The CDR3 runs 14 residues. Germline V gene data show CDR1 as LGHNA and CDR2 as YSLEER.

A note on this clone: The same CDR3 is also encoded by other DNA sequences in this sample. This chain links TRBV18 with TRBJ1-1; possible D gene TRBD1, 6 bases. Germline CDR1 is KGHSH and CDR2 is LQKENI. The V and J ends lost 4 bases and 3 bases respectively, with 9 bases between them. The CDR3 runs 13 residues. The CDR3 protein is CASSQGGDTEAFF. The CDR3 DNA is TGTGCCAGCTCACAGGGGGGGGACACTGAAGCTTTCTTT. Full variable domain (remainder filled in from reference TRBV18 and TRBJ1-1): NAGVMQNPRHLVRRRGQEARLRCSPMKGHSHVYWYRQLPEEGLKFMVYLQKENIIDESGMPKERFSAEFPKEGPSILRIQQVVRGDSAAYFCASSQGGDTEAFFGQGTRLTVV.

Concerning this clone itself: Different DNA sequences within this sample yield the same CDR3. The chain has TRBV6-5 and TRBJ1-6, with D perhaps matching TRBD1 (6 bases). V was shortened by 2 bases and J by 10 bases, with 6 bases between the two germline ends. Germline V gene data show CDR1 as MNHEY and CDR2 as SVGAGI. The CDR3 is 12 residues long. The CDR3 coding sequence is TGTGCCAGCAGTTACGGGGGCTCACCCCTCCACTTT. Its translation: CASSYGGSPLHF.

This clone was detected a few times. V and J are TRBV7-2 and TRBJ2-7, with D perhaps assigned TRBD1 or TRBD2 (6 bases each). Trimming removed 5 bases from V and 2 bases from J, with 13 bases in between. The CDR3 is made up of 14 amino acids. Looked up from germline, CDR1 is SGHTA and CDR2 is FQGNSA. This CDR3 is CASSPGDTTYEQYF. The CDR3 DNA sequence: TGTGCCAGCAGCCCGGGGGACACAACCTACGAGCAGTACTTC.